Below are 27 T cell receptor beta chains sequenced from a single sample in a study of blood T cells in healthy people across ages. Next came a second PCR, run for roughly 6 to 11 cycles, which used a sample-barcoded 5' primer along with a J-beta primer mix. TCRdb processed the 5' RACE reads anew with MiXCR; each CDR3 protein has one entry. This sample carries roughly 680,000 distinct CDR3 sequences, 21% of them seen once, and the ten largest clones take under 4%. Source material: blood. Receptors originate from a man aged 65 to 79 in good health.

The V gene is TRBV20-1, the J gene TRBJ1-4; TRBD1 aligns across 7 bases. The CDR3 is 14 residues long. V trimming: 0 bases; J trimming: 7 bases; junction bases outside the gene matches: 5. From germline, CDR1 is DFQATT and CDR2 SNEGSKA (reference sequence). CDR3 sequence: CSARDPGGLEKLFF. Written as DNA, the CDR3 is TGCAGTGCTAGAGATCCAGGGGGACTTGAAAAACTGTTTTTT.

Ten or more counts support this clonotype. The chain joins TRBV6-2 or TRBV6-3 to TRBJ2-7; D remains unclear. Trimming took off 2 bases at V and 2 bases at J, with 13 bases between the two ends. The length of the CDR3 is 15 residues. CDR1 is MNHEY and CDR2 is SVGEGT in the germline V gene. The CDR3 sequence: CASSYAGRLPYEQYF. The CDR3 DNA sequence: TGTGCCAGCAGTTACGCCGGACGACTTCCCTACGAGCAGTACTTC.

CDR3 bases: TGTGCCAGCAGTTACTCGACTAGCGGAATAGCCAAAAACATTCAGTACTTC. It specifies CASSYSTSGIAKNIQYF. The chain employs TRBV6-5 and TRBJ2-4; 9 positions match TRBD2. The CDR3 totals 17 residues. The V and J ends lost 0 bases and 0 bases, in that order; junction bases with no gene match: 3. The germline V gene encodes CDR1 MNHEY and CDR2 SVGAGI.

This rearrangement joins TRBV2 to TRBJ1-2; tentatively, D is TRBD1 (6 bases). Between the trimmed V and J ends, which lost 6 bases and 4 bases, there was a span of 12 bases. The CDR3 is 13 residues long. CDR1 SNHLY and CDR2 FYNNEI come from the germline V gene. Written as DNA, the CDR3 is TGTGCCAGCAGCCCAGGGGAGCGCTATGGCTACACCTTC. It yields the protein CASSPGERYGYTF.

This clonotype was counted many times. The chain combines TRBV28 with TRBJ2-7, with 9 bases fitting TRBD2. The CDR3 runs to 17 residues. After removal of 8 bases from V and 2 bases from J, the junction contained 16 bases not matched to a gene. The V gene's germline CDR1 is MDHEN and CDR2 SYDVKM. In DNA, the CDR3 is TGTGCCAGCTCTAACTCCTTGAAGCGGGAGGACCCCTACGAGCAGTACTTC. It is translated as CASSNSLKREDPYEQYF.

The rearrangement links TRBV28 to TRBJ2-1; no firm D call. Germline assignment: CDR1 MDHEN and CDR2 SYDVKM. The CDR3 sequence is 12 residues long. V was trimmed by 5 bases and J by 5 bases, leaving 7 bases between them. The CDR3 DNA follows: TGTGCCAGCAGTGACGTTGACAATGAGCAGTTCTTC. This gives the protein CASSDVDNEQFF.

The chain recombines TRBV3-1 with TRBJ2-7, with D hard to call. CDR1 LGHDT and CDR2 YNNKEL come from the germline V gene (reference sequence). V was clipped by 5 bases and J by 4 bases, with 9 bases between them. The CDR3 loop spans 12 amino acids. The CDR3 spells CASSSTEYEQYF. The CDR3 nucleotides read TGTGCCAGCAGCAGCACAGAATACGAGCAGTACTTC.

This clonotype was recorded a few times. The V call is TRBV18, the J call TRBJ1-4; a possible D gene is TRBD1 (5 bases). V lost 4 bases and J 0 bases, leaving 9 bases between the germline ends. Germline lookup yields CDR1 KGHSH and CDR2 LQKENI. This CDR3 contains 15 residues. The CDR3 nucleotides read TGTGCCAGCTCACGAGAGGGACCAACTAATGAAAAACTGTTTTTT. Protein product: CASSREGPTNEKLFF.

Only a few counts were recorded for this clonotype. V is TRBV4-1 and J is TRBJ2-2; D remains unclear. V was pared by 4 bases and J by 4 bases, with 16 bases between. The germline V gene encodes CDR1 MGHRA and CDR2 YSYEKL. CDR3 length equals 16 residues. The CDR3 nucleotides read TGCGCCAGCAGCCCTCCCGGGCAACTGAGCACCGGGGAGCTGTTTTTT. Translation: CASSPPGQLSTGELFF.

This chain joins TRBV5-1 and TRBJ2-1, with D perhaps matching TRBD2 (5 bases). The CDR3 consists of 15 residues. Germline CDR1 and CDR2: SGHRS and YFSETQ. V gave up 7 bases and J gave up 0 bases, with 14 bases separating them. Here the CDR3 DNA reads TGCGCCAGCGTCCTGAGGGTAGGCTCCTACAATGAGCAGTTCTTC. Translation: CASVLRVGSYNEQFF.

This clonotype was recorded once. The V gene is TRBV7-6, the J gene TRBJ2-7, with 13 positions matching TRBD2. Germline V lookup: CDR1 SGHVS, CDR2 FNYEAQ. Germline trimming cut 6 bases from V and 7 bases from J; bases unmatched to any gene: 9. This CDR3 has 15 amino acids. The CDR3 here is CASSSGTSGKEEQYF. The DNA of the CDR3 is TGTGCCAGCAGTTCCGGGACTAGCGGGAAGGAAGAGCAGTACTTC.

This clonotype was seen a few times. The chain combines TRBV7-9 with TRBJ2-5; 7 bases align to TRBD1. The J call may not be correct, given that the DNA end is closer to TRBJ2-1. From germline, CDR1 is SEHNR and CDR2 FQNEAQ (reference sequence). The CDR3 is 14 residues long. This CDR3 is CASSFSGTAQGQFF. In DNA, the CDR3 is TGTGCCAGCAGCTTTTCCGGGACAGCCCAAGGGCAGTTCTTC.

This chain connects TRBV5-1 to TRBJ1-4; no firm D call. Trimming removed 4 bases from V and 3 bases from J, with 13 bases in between. This CDR3 has 15 residues. Germline assignment: CDR1 SGHRS and CDR2 YFSETQ. The CDR3 here is CASSQYGGANEKLFF. The CDR3 coding sequence is TGCGCCAGCAGCCAATACGGCGGAGCTAATGAAAAACTGTTTTTT.

This clonotype was found a few times. Here the CDR3 DNA reads TGCGCCAGCAGCTTGTGGTCAGATACGCAGTATTTT. As protein: CASSLWSDTQYF. V gene TRBV5-1 combines with J gene TRBJ2-3; D gene uncertain. Germline CDR1 is SGHRS and CDR2 is YFSETQ. This CDR3 region has 12 residues. The ends were cut back, 1 base at V and 4 bases at J, with 4 bases in the middle.

The chain is built from TRBV4-3 and TRBJ2-1; 7 bases agree with TRBD1. CDR3 length equals 16 residues. CDR1 and CDR2 from the germline V gene are LGHNA and YSLEER. Trimming at V came to 4 bases and at J to 0 bases, leaving 6 bases not matched to a gene. CDR3 loop: CASSRSRGSSYNEQFF. The CDR3 DNA is TGCGCCAGCAGCCGTTCCAGGGGGAGCTCCTACAATGAGCAGTTCTTC.

This clonotype appeared a few times. This chain joins TRBV6-2 or TRBV6-3 and TRBJ2-5; tentative D call: TRBD2 (7 bases). Matching the DNA end better, TRBJ2-1 makes the J call doubtful. The CDR3 loop spans 15 amino acids. The germline gives CDR1 MNHEY, CDR2 SVGEGT. CDR3 protein: CASNPPGATSVEQFF. The CDR3 nucleotides are TGTGCCAGCAATCCCCCGGGGGCAACTAGCGTCGAGCAGTTCTTC.

Only a few counts were recorded for this clonotype. The V and J genes are TRBV10-3 and TRBJ1-2, with 7 nucleotides matching TRBD1. Trimming took 6 bases from V and 1 from J; bases not matched to a gene: 8. CDR1 is ENHRY, CDR2 SYGVKD, per germline. This CDR3 spans 15 amino acids. The CDR3 reads CAISIGGTVNYGYTF. DNA for the CDR3: TGTGCCATCAGCATAGGGGGGACAGTTAACTATGGCTACACCTTC.

This clonotype was seen only once. This rearrangement joins TRBV10-1 to TRBJ2-2; D call uncertain. The germline V gene has CDR1 WNHNN and CDR2 SYGVQD (reference sequence). V lost 2 bases and J 3 bases, leaving 13 bases between the germline ends. The CDR3 length is 16 residues. CDR3 loop: CASSEAQPGDTGELFF. DNA of the CDR3: TGCGCCAGCAGTGAGGCCCAGCCCGGTGACACCGGGGAGCTGTTTTTT.

This clonotype has just a few counts. The genes are TRBV28 and TRBJ2-7; D may be TRBD2 (5 bases). This CDR3 spans 11 amino acids. Germline V lookup: CDR1 MDHEN, CDR2 SYDVKM. Deletions cut 7 bases from V and 4 bases from J, with 8 bases between. CDR3 sequence reads: CASTTGYEQYF. CDR3 coding DNA: TGTGCCAGCACGACGGGATACGAGCAGTACTTC.

The rearrangement uses TRBV4-3 and TRBJ2-5; the D is unclear. With the DNA end fitting TRBJ2-7 better, the J assignment may be wrong. The CDR3 totals 16 residues. The germline CDR1 and CDR2 sequences are LGHNA and YSLEER. As DNA, the CDR3 is TGCGCCAGCAGCCAAGCGATCAGCGTCTTCCCCTACGAGCAGTACTTC. This codes for CASSQAISVFPYEQYF.

The chain links TRBV7-2 to TRBJ2-5, with D perhaps TRBD1 or TRBD2 (5 bases each). The end of the DNA is better explained by TRBJ2-7, so the J call may be wrong. Per the germline V gene, CDR1 is SGHTA and CDR2 is FQGNSA. The CDR3 has 15 amino acids. The CDR3 DNA is TGTGCCAGCAGCTTAGATGGGACGGTCTCCTACGAGCAGTACTTC. It specifies CASSLDGTVSYEQYF.

The chain recombines TRBV20-1 with TRBJ2-7, with a weak D call TRBD1 (6 bases). The CDR3 consists of 13 residues. Per the germline V gene, CDR1 is DFQATT and CDR2 is SNEGSKA (reference sequence). Trimming took 5 bases from V and 6 from J, leaving 17 bases between them. As DNA, the CDR3 is TGCAGTGCTGGTGGGACAAGGATTAGCGAGCAGTACTTC. Protein sequence: CSAGGTRISEQYF.

Ten or more counts support this clonotype. The rearrangement joins TRBV7-9 to TRBJ1-2; D is uncertain. V gave up 3 bases and J gave up 0 bases, with 14 bases separating them. Germline-derived CDR1 and CDR2 are SEHNR and FQNEAQ (reference sequence). The CDR3 is 16 residues long. CDR3 amino acids: CASSFHPWQTNYGYTF. CDR3 DNA: TGTGCCAGCAGCTTCCACCCGTGGCAGACTAACTATGGCTACACCTTC.

This clonotype was seen a few times. The rearrangement uses TRBV6-2 or TRBV6-3 and TRBJ2-1; D call uncertain. The CDR3 contains 15 residues. Germline-derived CDR1 and CDR2 are MNHEY and SVGEGT. Between the trimmed V and J ends, which lost 0 bases and 3 bases, there was a span of 9 bases. The CDR3 DNA follows: TGTGCCAGCAGTTACTCGGTTCCTCGCTACAATGAGCAGTTCTTC. It is translated as CASSYSVPRYNEQFF.

This clonotype was recorded a few times. The chain couples TRBV12-3 or TRBV12-4 to TRBJ2-3; 9 bases align to TRBD2. V lost 5 bases to trimming and J lost 6 bases; unmatched junction nucleotides: 9. This CDR3 has 15 amino acids. The CDR3 DNA reads as TGTGCCAGCAGTCCAGGGGGACTAGCTTCCGATACGCAGTATTTT. This sequence encodes CASSPGGLASDTQYF.

This clonotype was found many times. The rearrangement joins TRBV5-6 to TRBJ2-7; 9 bases match TRBD1. Germline CDR1 is SGHDT and CDR2 is YYEEEE. The V and J ends lost 4 bases and 5 bases, in that order; junction bases with no gene match: 4. The CDR3 covers 13 residues. The CDR3 nucleotides are TGTGCCAGCAGCCGGGACAGGGAAAACGAGCAGTACTTC. It specifies CASSRDRENEQYF. Supplemented by reference TRBV5-6 and TRBJ2-7, the full variable domain reads DAGVTQSPTHLIKTRGQQVTLRCSPKSGHDTVSWYQQALGQGPQFIFQYYEEEERQRGNFPDRFSGHQFPNYSSELNVNALLLGDSALYLCASSRDRENEQYFGPGTRLTVT.

V usage is TRBV20-1 and J usage is TRBJ2-7; 14 nucleotides agree with TRBD2. CDR1 and CDR2 (germline): DFQATT, SNEGSKA (reference sequence). With 6 bases clipped from V and 10 bases from J, the junction kept 11 bases outside the gene matches. This CDR3 spans 14 amino acids. The CDR3 reads CSATQGLAGERQYF. CDR3 DNA: TGCAGTGCCACCCAGGGACTAGCGGGAGAAAGACAGTACTTC.